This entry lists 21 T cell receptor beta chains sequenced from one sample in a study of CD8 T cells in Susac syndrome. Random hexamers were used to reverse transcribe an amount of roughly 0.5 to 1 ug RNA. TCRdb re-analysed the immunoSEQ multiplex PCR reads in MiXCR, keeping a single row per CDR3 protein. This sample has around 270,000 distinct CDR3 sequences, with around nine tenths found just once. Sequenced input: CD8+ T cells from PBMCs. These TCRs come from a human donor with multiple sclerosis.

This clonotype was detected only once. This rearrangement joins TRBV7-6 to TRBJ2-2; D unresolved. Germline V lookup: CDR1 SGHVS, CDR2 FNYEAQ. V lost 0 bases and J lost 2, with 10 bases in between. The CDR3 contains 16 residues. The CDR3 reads CASSLAYPPNTGELFF. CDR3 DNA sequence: TGTGCCAGCAGCTTAGCGTACCCCCCAAACACCGGGGAGCTGTTTTTT.

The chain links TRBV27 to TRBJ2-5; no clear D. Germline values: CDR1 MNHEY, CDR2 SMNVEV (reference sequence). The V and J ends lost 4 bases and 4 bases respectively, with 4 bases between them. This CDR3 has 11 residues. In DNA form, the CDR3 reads TGTGCCAGCAGTTATCGAGAGACCCAGTACTTC. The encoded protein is CASSYRETQYF.

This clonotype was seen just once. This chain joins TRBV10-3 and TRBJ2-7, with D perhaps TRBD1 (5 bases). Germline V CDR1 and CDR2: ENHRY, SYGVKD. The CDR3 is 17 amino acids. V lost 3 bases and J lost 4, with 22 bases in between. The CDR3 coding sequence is TGTGCCATCAGTGATACCATTTCTGGGGCTGACCCGTACGAGCAGTACTTC. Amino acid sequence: CAISDTISGADPYEQYF.

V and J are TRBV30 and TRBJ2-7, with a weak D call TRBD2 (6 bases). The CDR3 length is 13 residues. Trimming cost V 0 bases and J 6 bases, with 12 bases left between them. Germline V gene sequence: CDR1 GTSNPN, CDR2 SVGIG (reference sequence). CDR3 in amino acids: CAWSVRQGLEQYF. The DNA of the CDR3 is TGTGCCTGGAGTGTACGGCAGGGACTCGAGCAGTACTTC.

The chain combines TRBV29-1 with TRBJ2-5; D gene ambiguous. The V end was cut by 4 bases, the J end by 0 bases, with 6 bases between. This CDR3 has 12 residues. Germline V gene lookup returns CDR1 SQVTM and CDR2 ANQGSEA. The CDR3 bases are TGCAGCGTTGTTTCACACCAAGAGACCCAGTACTTC. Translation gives CSVVSHQETQYF.

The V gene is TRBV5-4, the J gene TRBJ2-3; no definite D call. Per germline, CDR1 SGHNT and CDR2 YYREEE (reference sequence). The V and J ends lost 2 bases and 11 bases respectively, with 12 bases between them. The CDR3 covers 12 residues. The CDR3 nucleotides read TGTGCCAGCAGCTTACCCGAATCGGAGCAGTATTTT. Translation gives CASSLPESEQYF.

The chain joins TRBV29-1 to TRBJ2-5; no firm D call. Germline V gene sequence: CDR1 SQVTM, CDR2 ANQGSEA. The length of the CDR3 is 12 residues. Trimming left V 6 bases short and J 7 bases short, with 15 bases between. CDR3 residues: CSVDGLPGTQYF. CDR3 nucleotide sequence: TGCAGCGTCGATGGCCTCCCGGGGACCCAGTACTTC.

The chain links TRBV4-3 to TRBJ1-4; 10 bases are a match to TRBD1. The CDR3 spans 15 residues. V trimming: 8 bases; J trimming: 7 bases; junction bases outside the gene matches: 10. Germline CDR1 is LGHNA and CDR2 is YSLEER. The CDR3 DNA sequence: TGCGCCAGCCGACAGGGGGCCGGTGTTCGTGAAAAACTGTTTTTT. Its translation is CASRQGAGVREKLFF.

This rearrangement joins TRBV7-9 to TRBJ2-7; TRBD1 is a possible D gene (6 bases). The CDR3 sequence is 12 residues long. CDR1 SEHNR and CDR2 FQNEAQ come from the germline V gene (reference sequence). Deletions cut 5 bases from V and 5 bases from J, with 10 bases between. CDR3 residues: CASSLWTDEQYF. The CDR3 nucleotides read TGTGCCAGCAGCCTCTGGACAGACGAGCAGTACTTC.

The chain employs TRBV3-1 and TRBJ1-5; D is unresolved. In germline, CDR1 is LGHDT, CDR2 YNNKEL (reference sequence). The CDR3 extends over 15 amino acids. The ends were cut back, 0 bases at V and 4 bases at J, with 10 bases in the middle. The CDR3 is CASSQDIGRNQPQHF. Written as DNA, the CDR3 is TGTGCCAGCAGCCAAGATATAGGCCGAAATCAGCCCCAGCATTTT. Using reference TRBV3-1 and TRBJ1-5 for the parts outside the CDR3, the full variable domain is DTAVSQTPKYLVTQMGNDKSIKCEQNLGHDTMYWYKQDSKKFLKIMFSYNNKELIINETVPNRFSPKSPDKAHLNLHINSLELGDSAVYFCASSQDIGRNQPQHFGDGTRLSIL.

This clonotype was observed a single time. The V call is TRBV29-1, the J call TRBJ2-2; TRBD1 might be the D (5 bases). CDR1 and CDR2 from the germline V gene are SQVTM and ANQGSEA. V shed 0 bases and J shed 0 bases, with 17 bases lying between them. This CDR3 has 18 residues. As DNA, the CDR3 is TGCAGCGTTGAAGATCGTACAGGACCTCACGCGAACACCGGGGAGCTGTTTTTT. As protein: CSVEDRTGPHANTGELFF.

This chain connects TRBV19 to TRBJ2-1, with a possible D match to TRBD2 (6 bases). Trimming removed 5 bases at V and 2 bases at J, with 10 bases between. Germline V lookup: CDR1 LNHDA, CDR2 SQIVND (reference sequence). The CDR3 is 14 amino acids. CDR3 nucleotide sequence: TGTGCCAGTAGTTTCCGACTAGCCTACAATGAGCAGTTCTTC. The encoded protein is CASSFRLAYNEQFF.

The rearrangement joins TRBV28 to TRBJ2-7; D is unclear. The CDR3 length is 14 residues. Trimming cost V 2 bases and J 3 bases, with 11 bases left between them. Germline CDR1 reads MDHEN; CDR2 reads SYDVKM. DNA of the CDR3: TGTGCCAGCAGTTTAGGGCGGAACGACTACGAGCAGTACTTC. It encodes CASSLGRNDYEQYF.

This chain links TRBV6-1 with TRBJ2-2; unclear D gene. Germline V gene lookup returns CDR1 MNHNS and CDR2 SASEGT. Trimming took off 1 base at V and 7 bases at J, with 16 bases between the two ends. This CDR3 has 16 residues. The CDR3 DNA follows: TGTGCCAGCAGTGAAGAAGTAGCCTGGACGGGCGGGGAGCTGTTTTTT. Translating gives CASSEEVAWTGGELFF.

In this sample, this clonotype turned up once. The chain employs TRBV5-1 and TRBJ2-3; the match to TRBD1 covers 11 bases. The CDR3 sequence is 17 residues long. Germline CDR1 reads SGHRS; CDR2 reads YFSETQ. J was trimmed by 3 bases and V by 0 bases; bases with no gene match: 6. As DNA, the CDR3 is TGCGCCAGCAGCTTGGGTGGACAGGGGGCCTGGACAGATACGCAGTATTTT. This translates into CASSLGGQGAWTDTQYF.

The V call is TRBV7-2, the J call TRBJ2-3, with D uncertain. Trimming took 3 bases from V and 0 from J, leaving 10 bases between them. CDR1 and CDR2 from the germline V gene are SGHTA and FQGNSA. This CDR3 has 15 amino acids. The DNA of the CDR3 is TGTGCCAGCAGCTTTAACCTGCTAAGCACAGATACGCAGTATTTT. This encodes CASSFNLLSTDTQYF.

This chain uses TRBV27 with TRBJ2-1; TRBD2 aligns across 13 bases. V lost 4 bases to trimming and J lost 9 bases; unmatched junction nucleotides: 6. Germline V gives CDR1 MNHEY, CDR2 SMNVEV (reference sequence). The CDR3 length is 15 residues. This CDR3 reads CASSSGLAGIIEQFF. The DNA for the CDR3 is TGTGCCAGCAGTTCGGGACTAGCGGGGATTATTGAGCAGTTCTTC.

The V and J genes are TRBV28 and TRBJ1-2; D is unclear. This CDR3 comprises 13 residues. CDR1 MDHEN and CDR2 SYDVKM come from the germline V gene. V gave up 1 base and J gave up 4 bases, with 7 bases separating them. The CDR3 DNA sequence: TGTGCCAGCAGTTTATCCAGAATCTATGGCTACACCTTC. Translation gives CASSLSRIYGYTF.

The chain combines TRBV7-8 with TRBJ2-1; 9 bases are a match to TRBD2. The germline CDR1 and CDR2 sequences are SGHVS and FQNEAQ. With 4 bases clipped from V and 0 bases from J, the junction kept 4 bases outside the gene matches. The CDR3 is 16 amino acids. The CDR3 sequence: CASSWVSGSSYNEQFF. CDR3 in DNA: TGTGCCAGCAGCTGGGTTAGCGGGAGCTCCTACAATGAGCAGTTCTTC. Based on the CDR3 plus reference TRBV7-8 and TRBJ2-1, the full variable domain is GAGVSQSPRYKVAKRGQDVALRCDPISGHVSLFWYQQALGQGPEFLTYFQNEAQLDKSGLPSDRFFAERPEGSVSTLKIQRTQQEDSAVYLCASSWVSGSSYNEQFFGPGTRLTVL.

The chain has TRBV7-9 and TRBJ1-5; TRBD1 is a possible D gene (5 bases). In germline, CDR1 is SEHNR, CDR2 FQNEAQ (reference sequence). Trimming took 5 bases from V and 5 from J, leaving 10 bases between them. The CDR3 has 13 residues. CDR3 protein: CASSPMGDQPQHF. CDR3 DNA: TGTGCCAGCAGCCCCATGGGGGATCAGCCCCAGCATTTT.

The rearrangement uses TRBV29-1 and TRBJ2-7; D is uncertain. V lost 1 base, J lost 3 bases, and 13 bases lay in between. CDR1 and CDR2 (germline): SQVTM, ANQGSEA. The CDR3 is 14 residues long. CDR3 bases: TGCAGCGTTGAAGGGTGGGGTCAGGACTACGAGCAGTACTTC. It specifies CSVEGWGQDYEQYF.